The entry below gives a single T cell receptor (beta chain) sequence along with its context. There is no known antigen for this receptor. No base-level quality is on record; no much larger clone is a single base apart. This entry belongs to a study of blood T cell repertoires in COVID-19 (dated by TCRdb to 2020 to 2021). In the study overall: Collaborator samples came from the United States, Italy and Spain and covered acute and convalescent phases of COVID-19. The prospective study material was composed of cDNA or gDNA derived from T cells, B-cell-depleted T cells, or PBMCs. The dataset comprised deeply sampled blood TCRbeta repertoires from subjects exposed to, actively infected with, or recovered from COVID-19. A freely available public database, intended as a resource for researchers studying the immune response to SARS-CoV-2, is where the repertoires were released. The samples were drawn from the first 160 participants of the ongoing ImmuneRACE study and from under 1,500 subjects provided by 6 global collaborators. The sample metadata nearly always contained a de-identified subject ID, COVID-19 status, age in years and sex. HLA class I and class II types, where available, came from metadata supplied by the sample provider rather than from assay-based typing.

TCRbeta CDR3 regions were amplified from genomic DNA using the immunoSEQ Assay, a bias-controlled multiplex PCR. On the authors' methods: Within the assay, amplification of reference gene primers was used to estimate how many nucleated cells each sample contained. To quantify the absolute abundance of each unique TCRbeta CDR3 rearrangement, sequence reads were collapsed and filtered. For each sample, productive Simpson clonality was calculated as the square root of Simpson's diversity index over productive rearrangements. The table was pulled from immuneACCESS by TCRdb, which kept in-frame rearrangements only. Such tables lose some clones; where checked, under half of the loss comes from unresolved V genes, and the rest has no known cause. V, J and clone size are those of that table, while D and trimming were read from the DNA. This sample lists hundreds of thousands of clones; approximately 83% were detected once. About 3.6% of the sample rests with the top ten.

Looking up the germline V gene (reference sequence) yields CDR1 LGHDT and CDR2 YNNKEL. From its cysteine to its phenylalanine, the CDR3 spans 14 amino acids. Kept here is only the CDR3 DNA, which spans 42 bases and is read in frame from base 1. At the junction V is shortened by 1 base and J by 4 bases, with 11 bases in between. General conclusions and limits of the study: The amount of clinical and demographic metadata varied by source and participant and was provided uncurated.

Participants in the prospective study were enrolled through a virtual design, were aged roughly 18 to 100 years, and lived in approximately 25 United States geographic areas. Cohort assignment in the prospective study relied on participant-reported clinical history from a screening survey and a study questionnaire. Exposed participants had been in contact, within 2 weeks of entering the study, with a person who had a PCR-confirmed or clinician-diagnosed case of COVID-19. In the prospective study, whole blood, serum and a nasopharyngeal or oropharyngeal swab were collected from each participant by mobile phlebotomists. Prospective study participants could optionally give additional blood draws and questionnaires over a roughly 2-month period. Before DNA extraction, prospective study blood samples were shipped either frozen or at room temperature.

The chain employs TRBV3-1 (or the pseudogene TRBV3-2) and TRBJ2-7, with TRBD2 tentatively as D gene (5 bases match). The receptor's source is a middle-aged woman who had been exposed to COVID-19. Sequenced material: PBMCs or T cells enriched from blood (not recorded which). In nucleotide form, the sequence is TGTGCCAGCAGCCAAGGGACCGGGGAATACGAGCAGTACTTC. Translated, this is CASSQGTGEYEQYF.